This TCR beta chain was documented in a study of T cell responses to AZD1222 COVID-19 vaccine. Trimming removed 5 bases at V and 3 bases at J, with 8 bases between. The CDR3 covers 13 residues. Per germline, CDR1 SGHRS and CDR2 YFSETQ. Some clones are missing from TCRdb's copy, which holds only in-frame ones; the method was immunoSEQ multiplex PCR. The data show 120,000 or so clones, 85% to 90% seen once. V gene TRBV5-1 combines with J gene TRBJ1-4; D uncertain. This clonotype originated in an adult who received the AZD1222 COVID-19 vaccine. The sample in question was peripheral blood, obtained 28 days after the second AZD1222 dose. The CDR3 DNA reads as TGCGCCAGCAGGGGTCCGGCTAATGAAAAACTGTTTTTT. Translation gives CASRGPANEKLFF.